The rows below give T cell receptor beta chains drawn from one sample of a study of cytomegalovirus exposure and HLA in healthy donors. Using immunoSEQ multiplex PCR, the repertoire was profiled, and TCRdb retains in-frame clones only, with some absent. This table has some 130,000 clones, around 78% appearing once. The specimen was PBMCs. The origin of the receptors is a woman between 35 and 50 years old in good health and CMV-seronegative. Both conserved end residues are part of each CDR3. The D gene is left open where the match is weak. The size field is filled for only some rows; it gives once, few, many or a size class.

j_call v_call d_call clone_size cdr3_aa cdr3_nt
TRBJ1-2 TRBV29-1 TRBD1 . CSVLSTGGGYGYTF TGCAGCGTTCTATCGACAGGGGGCGGCTATGGCTACACCTTC
TRBJ2-3 TRBV5-1 . . CASSLGPADSNTDTQYF TGCGCCAGCAGCTTGGGGCCTGCGGACAGCAACACAGATACGCAGTATTTT
TRBJ1-4 TRBV18 . . CASSPYRAGLDEKLFF TGTGCCAGCTCACCATACCGGGCAGGGTTGGATGAAAAACTGTTTTTT
TRBJ2-7 TRBV6-1 . . CASSSGGGSGYEQYF TGTGCCAGCAGTAGTGGTGGAGGGTCGGGTTACGAGCAGTACTTC
TRBJ2-3 TRBV11-2 TRBD2 . CASRQTSGSTQYF TGTGCCAGCAGGCAGACTAGCGGGTCTACGCAGTATTTT
TRBJ1-5 TRBV29-1 TRBD1 . CSARDRGQGQPQHF TGCAGCGCTCGAGACAGGGGGCAGGGTCAGCCCCAGCATTTT
TRBJ1-4 TRBV7-9 . . CASRDTGLNEKLFF TGTGCCAGCAGGGATACAGGGCTCAATGAAAAACTGTTTTTT
TRBJ2-3 TRBV19 . . CASSIGLAQDTQYF TGTGCCAGTAGTATAGGCCTAGCCCAAGATACGCAGTATTTT
TRBJ2-2 TRBV11-2 . . CASSLDSGAYTGELFF TGTGCCAGCAGCTTAGATTCAGGGGCTTACACCGGGGAGCTGTTTTTT
TRBJ2-3 TRBV5-4 TRBD2 . CASSTGSGSVSDTQYF TGTGCCAGCAGCACTGGTAGCGGGAGTGTATCAGATACGCAGTATTTT
TRBJ2-7 TRBV28 TRBD1 . CASTRYGTGGDQYF TGTGCCAGCACCCGCTACGGGACAGGGGGCGATCAGTACTTC
TRBJ1-2 TRBV6-1 . few CASSGTDHYGYTF TGTGCCAGCAGTGGGACAGATCACTATGGCTACACCTTC